A single sample gave rise to the 18 T cell receptor beta chains below, sequenced in a study of blood T cells in healthy people across ages. It was with a sample-barcoded 5' primer and a J-beta primer mix that a second PCR of roughly 7 to 12 cycles was run. One entry per CDR3 protein results from TCRdb running MiXCR on the 5' RACE reads. The table shows 1.2 million to 1.5 million distinct CDR3 sequences, with approximately 42% occurring only once. Sequenced input: blood. The receptors originated from a woman aged 18-35 years in good health.

This clonotype has more than one count but fewer than ten. The chain joins TRBV12-3 or TRBV12-4 to TRBJ1-2; possibly TRBD1 for D (5 bases). CDR3 length: 13 residues. V lost 4 bases and J lost 4, with 10 bases in between. In DNA, the CDR3 is TGTGCCAGCAGTTCGGCAGGGTTCTATGGCTACACCTTC. As protein: CASSSAGFYGYTF.

This rearrangement joins TRBV7-9 to TRBJ2-5, with 13 bases that match TRBD2. With 5 bases clipped from V and 5 bases from J, the junction kept 11 bases outside the gene matches. Per germline, CDR1 SEHNR and CDR2 FQNEAQ (reference sequence). This CDR3 region has 17 residues. The CDR3 DNA sequence: TGTGCCAGCAGCCACCTTGGGACTAGCGGGGTTCGGGAGACCCAGTACTTC. Translation: CASSHLGTSGVRETQYF.

This clonotype was detected only a few times. V is TRBV29-1 and J is TRBJ2-5; TRBD2 aligns across 12 bases. The germline V gene encodes CDR1 SQVTM and CDR2 ANQGSEA. This CDR3 is 13 amino acids long. The V segment lost 4 bases and the J segment 5 bases; nucleotides outside the gene matches: 2. CDR3 amino acids: CSVGLAGGETQYF. The CDR3 nucleotides read TGCAGCGTTGGGCTAGCGGGAGGGGAGACCCAGTACTTC.

This chain connects TRBV6-5 to TRBJ2-7; TRBD1 matches 10 bases. The CDR3 totals 17 residues. V lost 0 bases to trimming and J lost 1 base; unmatched junction nucleotides: 6. The germline V gene encodes CDR1 MNHEY and CDR2 SVGAGI. CDR3 nucleotides: TGTGCCAGCAGTTACTCTTCCGGGACAGGGGTTTCCTACGAGCAGTACTTC. It translates to CASSYSSGTGVSYEQYF.

Only a few counts were recorded for this clonotype. V gene TRBV7-2 combines with J gene TRBJ2-5; D not resolved. Germline values: CDR1 SGHTA, CDR2 FQGNSA. CDR3 length: 14 amino acids. Trimming shortened V by 4 bases and J by 5 bases, and 14 bases separated the two germline ends. DNA of the CDR3: TGTGCCAGCAGCTACCATCGATCCGGGGAGACCCAGTACTTC. Translation gives CASSYHRSGETQYF.

For this clonotype: This may be a read error, as it is one base from a much larger clone. The chain couples TRBV5-1 to TRBJ1-6; weak D call: TRBD1 (6 bases). The CDR3 is 15 residues long. The V gene's germline CDR1 is SGHRS and CDR2 YFSETQ. The CDR3: CASSWEDSRYSPLPF. CDR3 DNA: TGCGCCAGCAGCTGGGAGGACAGCCGGTATTCACCCCTCCCCTTT.

This rearrangement joins TRBV6-6 to TRBJ2-7; 10 bases are shared with TRBD1. V shed 4 bases, J shed 4 bases, and the junction held 7 bases outside the gene matches. The germline V gene encodes CDR1 MNHNY and CDR2 SVGAGI (reference sequence). This CDR3 has 15 amino acids. CDR3 sequence reads: CASSFGTGDLYEQYF. The CDR3 DNA sequence: TGTGCCAGCAGTTTTGGGACAGGGGATTTGTACGAGCAGTACTTC.

As regards this clonotype: The junction and the germline gene differ at one end; a read error may be behind it. V usage is TRBV7-9 and J usage is TRBJ2-1, with TRBD2 matching over 8 bases. CDR1 SEHNR and CDR2 FQNEAQ come from the germline V gene (reference sequence). This CDR3 contains 15 residues. In DNA form, the CDR3 reads TGTGCCAGTAGCTTAGACGGGAGGGATCTCAATGAGCAGTTCTTC. Encoded protein: CASSLDGRDLNEQFF.

The V and J genes are TRBV15 and TRBJ1-1; weak D call: TRBD1 (5 bases). There are 15 residues in the CDR3. V was clipped by 3 bases and J by 0 bases, with 11 bases between them. Per the germline V gene, CDR1 is LNHNV and CDR2 is YYDKDF (reference sequence). DNA of the CDR3: TGTGCCACCAGCAGGGGGGGGATCATGAACACTGAAGCTTTCTTT. Encoded protein: CATSRGGIMNTEAFF.

This chain joins TRBV7-2 and TRBJ1-5; TRBD1 matches at 7 bases. The germline V gene encodes CDR1 SGHTA and CDR2 FQGNSA. The CDR3 is made up of 14 amino acids. The ends lost 4 bases at V and 4 bases at J; junction bases unmatched: 4. DNA of the CDR3: TGTGCCAGCAGCTCCGAGGACAGGAATCAGCCCCAGCATTTT. Encoded protein: CASSSEDRNQPQHF.

This clonotype was counted between two and nine times. CDR3 bases: TGTGCCAGCAGCTTAGCGATCAGTTCTAGCACAGATACGCAGTATTTT. Amino acids: CASSLAISSSTDTQYF. This chain links TRBV11-2 with TRBJ2-3, with no clear D. The CDR3 is made up of 16 amino acids. Trimming pared 1 base from V and 0 bases from J, leaving 11 bases between. Germline V gives CDR1 SGHAT, CDR2 FQNNGV.

This clonotype came up many times. The V gene is TRBV7-9, the J gene TRBJ2-6; TRBD1 matches 9 bases. Trimming at V came to 5 bases and at J to 1 base, leaving 9 bases not matched to a gene. This CDR3 region has 18 residues. Germline loops: CDR1 SEHNR, CDR2 FQNEAQ (reference sequence). The DNA of the CDR3 is TGTGCCAGCAGCCTATGGGGACAGGGTACATCTGGGGCCAACGTCCTGACTTTC. Translation gives CASSLWGQGTSGANVLTF.

This chain uses TRBV2 with TRBJ1-2, with TRBD1 matching 8 bases. The CDR3 is made up of 13 amino acids. Losses at the gene ends were 10 bases for V and 6 bases for J; bases not matched to a gene: 10. Looked up from germline, CDR1 is SNHLY and CDR2 is FYNNEI. CDR3 DNA sequence: TGTGCCAACAGACAGACAGGGGTGGATGGCTACACCTTC. It specifies CANRQTGVDGYTF. Drawing the rest from reference TRBV2 and TRBJ1-2, the complete variable domain is EPEVTQTPSHQVTQMGQEVILRCVPISNHLYFYWYRQILGQKVEFLVSFYNNEISEKSEIFDDQFSVERPDGSNFTLKIRSTKLEDSAMYFCANRQTGVDGYTFGSGTRLTVV.

In its sample, this clonotype was seen a few times. The rearrangement links TRBV5-8 to TRBJ2-4; D remains ambiguous. The CDR3 contains 12 residues. Germline CDR1 is SGHTS and CDR2 is YDEGEE. V shed 0 bases and J shed 14 bases, with 12 bases lying between them. CDR3 in amino acids: CASSLALVWEYF. The CDR3 nucleotides are TGTGCCAGCAGCTTGGCCTTGGTGTGGGAGTACTTC.

Remarks on this clonotype: One end of the junction varies from germline; a read error may be responsible. The J gene is TRBJ1-2, the V gene TRBV29-1, with D possibly TRBD1 on 5 matching bases. Germline V gives CDR1 SQVTM, CDR2 ANQGSEA. CDR3 length: 12 amino acids. The CDR3: CGVGGAFYGYTF. The CDR3 nucleotides read TGCGGCGTTGGAGGGGCTTTCTATGGCTACACCTTC.

This clonotype was counted between two and nine times. The chain employs TRBV20-1 and TRBJ2-7; no reliable D call. CDR1 is DFQATT, CDR2 SNEGSKA, per germline (reference sequence). Between the trimmed V and J ends, which lost 0 bases and 1 base, there was a span of 13 bases. The CDR3 is 15 residues long. The CDR3 DNA reads TGCAGTGCTAGAGATATTTCGACGGGTTCCTACGAGCAGTACTTC. This sequence encodes CSARDISTGSYEQYF.

The V and J genes are TRBV6-1 and TRBJ1-2; tentative D call: TRBD1 (5 bases). The V and J ends lost 5 bases and 0 bases respectively, with 16 bases between them. The CDR3 length is 16 residues. CDR1 is MNHNS, CDR2 SASEGT, per germline. The CDR3 loop is CASSTSGTTSNYGYTF. In nucleotides, the CDR3 is TGTGCCAGCAGTACTTCCGGGACGACATCTAACTATGGCTACACCTTC.

This sequence joins TRBV3-1 and TRBJ2-1; TRBD1 aligns across 7 bases. V lost 4 bases, J lost 9 bases, and 12 bases stayed unmatched. From germline, CDR1 is LGHDT and CDR2 YNNKEL (reference sequence). The CDR3 has 15 residues. The CDR3 protein is CASSRTGTVSSEQFF. CDR3 bases: TGTGCCAGCAGCCGCACCGGGACAGTGAGCAGTGAGCAGTTCTTC.